These 10 T cell receptor beta chains came from one sample sequenced in a study of T cells expressing NK-cell markers. TCRdb reprocessed the 5' RACE reads and stores each CDR3 protein as one record, lacking DNA. The data include a few hundred thousand distinct CDR3 sequences; the top ten clones carry around 4%. What was sequenced was blood T cells: a sorted CD56 or NKG2C T cell subset, CD4+ or CD8+ T cells, or bulk PBMC T cells (not recorded which). All receptors derive from a man aged 18 to 30 in good health.

The rearrangement uses TRBV4-2 and TRBJ2-2; TCRdb calls TRBD2, which cannot be checked without DNA. The germline gives CDR1 LGHNA, CDR2 YNFKEQ. This CDR3 region has 14 residues. CDR3 in amino acids: CASSQDGSAGELFF.

The CDR3 loop is CASSQHGGTYEQYF. The rearrangement links TRBV28 to TRBJ2-7; TCRdb calls TRBD2, which cannot be checked without DNA. From germline, CDR1 is MDHEN and CDR2 SYDVKM. This CDR3 contains 14 residues.

The V and J genes are TRBV10-3 and TRBJ1-2; TCRdb outputs TRBD1, but without DNA this stays unchecked. This CDR3 is 17 amino acids long. Germline-derived CDR1 and CDR2 are ENHRY and SYGVKD. The CDR3 is CATSPGQDLTSNYGYTF.

The genes are TRBV5-1 and TRBJ1-1; the D call of TRBD1 rests on TCRdb alone, since no DNA is present to check it. This CDR3 is built from 15 residues. Germline V gives CDR1 SGHRS, CDR2 YFSETQ. The CDR3 is CASSQAWGSRTEAFF. The variable domain in full, with the rest retrieved from reference TRBV5-1 and TRBJ1-1, is KAGVTQTPRYLIKTRGQQVTLSCSPISGHRSVSWYQQTPGQGLQFLFEYFSETQRNKGNFPGRFSGRQFSNSRSEMNVSTLELGDSALYLCASSQAWGSRTEAFFGQGTRLTVV.

The V gene is TRBV29-1, the J gene TRBJ2-1; TCRdb returns TRBD2, unconfirmable since there is no DNA. Germline CDR1 reads SQVTM; CDR2 reads ANQGSEA. The CDR3 extends over 15 amino acids. CDR3 sequence reads: CSVEFLDWTYNEQFF.

This sequence joins TRBV7-3 and TRBJ2-3; the TCRdb D gene call, TRBD2, has no DNA to confirm it. Looked up from germline, CDR1 is SGHTA and CDR2 is FQGTGA. This CDR3 contains 13 residues. The chain's CDR3 is CASGAGVSDTQYF.

The rearrangement links TRBV5-5 to TRBJ2-2; TCRdb's D gene call, TRBD2, goes unchecked for lack of DNA. This CDR3 has 14 amino acids. Germline V gene lookup returns CDR1 SGHKS and CDR2 YYEKEE (reference sequence). CDR3 amino acids: CAGPAGGHGGELFF.

The chain combines TRBV6-2 or TRBV6-3 with TRBJ1-1. CDR1 MNHEY and CDR2 SVGEGT come from the germline V gene. CDR3 length: 14 amino acids. The CDR3 loop is CASMNSDRNTEAFF.

The chain's CDR3 is CASSYPGTGGSTF. The chain combines TRBV6-2 or TRBV6-3 with TRBJ1-2; TCRdb names TRBD1, which stays unverified in the absence of DNA. CDR1 MNHEY and CDR2 SVGEGT come from the germline V gene. This CDR3 is 13 amino acids long.

The chain has TRBV20-1 and TRBJ2-3; the D call of TRBD1 rests on TCRdb alone, since no DNA is present to check it. The V gene's germline CDR1 is DFQATT and CDR2 SNEGSKA (reference sequence). CDR3 length: 16 residues. CDR3 region: CSATSVRDILTDTQYF.